The 30 T cell receptor beta chains given below trace back to one sample, sequenced in a study of CD8 T cells in Susac syndrome. Reverse transcription of about 0.45 to 1 ug RNA was carried out with random hexamers. TCRdb re-analysed the immunoSEQ multiplex PCR reads in MiXCR, keeping a single row per CDR3 protein. The sample includes around 270,000 distinct CDR3 sequences, roughly 85% of them seen just once. Sequencing was done on a sample of CD8+ T cells from PBMCs. Every receptor here comes from a human donor with multiple sclerosis.

The chain couples TRBV6-5 to TRBJ1-4; D possibly corresponds to TRBD1 (5 bases). Trimming shortened V by 5 bases and J by 7 bases, and 17 bases separated the two germline ends. The CDR3 spans 15 residues. Germline loops: CDR1 MNHEY, CDR2 SVGAGI. The CDR3 DNA is TGTGCCAGCAGTCGAGGTCAGGGTAGGAGTGAAAAACTGTTTTTT. Translation: CASSRGQGRSEKLFF.

The chain has TRBV27 and TRBJ2-1; no clear D. Germline V gene data show CDR1 as MNHEY and CDR2 as SMNVEV (reference sequence). Trimming shortened V by 9 bases and J by 9 bases, and 12 bases separated the two germline ends. The CDR3 spans 11 residues. The CDR3 sequence: CASVGSSEQFF. The CDR3 nucleotides are TGTGCCAGTGTAGGTAGTAGTGAGCAGTTCTTC.

This clonotype has more than one count but fewer than ten. The chain combines TRBV12-5 with TRBJ1-1; D might be TRBD1 (5 bases). CDR1 is LGHNT, CDR2 FRNRAP, per germline. The germline V and J ends were trimmed by 8 bases and 5 bases, with 12 bases remaining between them. This CDR3 has 12 amino acids. The CDR3 here is CASRSGGTEAFF. CDR3 bases: TGTGCTAGTCGTAGTGGGGGTACTGAAGCTTTCTTT. Full variable domain (outside the CDR3, taken from reference TRBV12-5 and TRBJ1-1): DARVTQTPRHKVTEMGQEVTMRCQPILGHNTVFWYRQTMMQGLELLAYFRNRAPLDDSGMPKDRFSAEMPDATLATLKIQPSEPRDSAVYFCASRSGGTEAFFGQGTRLTVV.

This clonotype was observed a handful of times. The chain carries TRBV4-2 and TRBJ2-1, with D possibly being TRBD1 or TRBD2 (5 bases each). In germline, CDR1 is LGHNA, CDR2 YNFKEQ. V lost 0 bases, J lost 5 bases, and 17 bases lay in between. There are 17 residues in the CDR3. CDR3 protein: CASSQDTPPGPDNEQFF. The CDR3 region has the DNA TGTGCCAGCAGCCAAGATACTCCTCCGGGGCCCGACAATGAGCAGTTCTTC.

This chain uses TRBV18 with TRBJ2-3; maybe TRBD2 (5 bases). The CDR3 sequence is 15 residues long. Germline assignment: CDR1 KGHSH and CDR2 LQKENI. V was cut by 6 bases and J by 5 bases, with 18 bases left in between. The CDR3: CASSIQARAGDTQYF. The CDR3 coding sequence is TGTGCCAGCTCCATTCAGGCTCGGGCGGGAGATACGCAGTATTTT.

The chain links TRBV27 to TRBJ2-7, with D possibly being TRBD2 (6 bases). Germline-derived CDR1 and CDR2 are MNHEY and SMNVEV (reference sequence). Trimming took off 5 bases at V and 2 bases at J, with 16 bases between the two ends. The CDR3 length is 15 residues. CDR3 in DNA: TGTGCCAGCAGTGCTGTACCCCCTAGCGCCTACGAGCAGTACTTC. This translates into CASSAVPPSAYEQYF.

The rearrangement links TRBV30 to TRBJ1-1, with D maybe TRBD1 (5 bases). The CDR3 length is 13 residues. The ends were cut back, 7 bases at V and 0 bases at J, with 12 bases in the middle. The germline V gene encodes CDR1 GTSNPN and CDR2 SVGIG (reference sequence). The CDR3 DNA sequence: TGTGCCTCCAACGGACACCTGAACACTGAAGCTTTCTTT. Protein sequence: CASNGHLNTEAFF.

The chain carries TRBV5-8 and TRBJ1-2; no clear D. Germline V gene lookup returns CDR1 SGHTS and CDR2 YDEGEE. The ends were cut back, 0 bases at V and 5 bases at J, with 2 bases in the middle. The CDR3 consists of 11 residues. The DNA of the CDR3 is TGTGCCAGCAGCTTGGTATATGGCTACACCTTC. This gives the protein CASSLVYGYTF.

This chain joins TRBV20-1 and TRBJ1-5; TRBD1 matches 7 bases. V trimming: 6 bases; J trimming: 0 bases; junction bases outside the gene matches: 5. The germline V gene encodes CDR1 DFQATT and CDR2 SNEGSKA (reference sequence). The CDR3 spans 14 residues. The CDR3 DNA sequence: TGCAGTGCCCTCACAGGGGATAGCAATCAGCCCCAGCATTTT. It yields the protein CSALTGDSNQPQHF.

J is TRBJ1-5 and V is TRBV28; D is perhaps TRBD1 (6 bases). The V gene's germline CDR1 is MDHEN and CDR2 SYDVKM. Between the trimmed V and J ends, which lost 6 bases and 7 bases, there was a span of 16 bases. The length of the CDR3 is 14 residues. The CDR3 loop reads CASRDSIQRQPQHF. The CDR3, as DNA: TGTGCCAGCAGGGACAGTATACAACGGCAGCCCCAGCATTTT. The full variable domain, completed using reference TRBV28 and TRBJ1-5, is DVKVTQSSRYLVKRTGEKVFLECVQDMDHENMFWYRQDPGLGLRLIYFSYDVKMKEKGDIPEGYSVSREKKERFSLILESASTNQTSMYLCASRDSIQRQPQHFGDGTRLSIL.

CDR3 sequence: CAIVDTTEAFF. The CDR3 DNA follows: TGTGCCATTGTGGATACTACTGAAGCTTTCTTT. V gene TRBV2 combines with J gene TRBJ1-1, with D hard to call. The germline CDR1 and CDR2 sequences are SNHLY and FYNNEI. V lost 10 bases to trimming and J lost 5 bases, with 11 bases between them. This CDR3 is 11 amino acids long.

This rearrangement joins TRBV6-2 or TRBV6-3 to TRBJ1-1; no reliable D call. Trimming cost V 2 bases and J 2 bases, with 12 bases left between them. The CDR3 consists of 15 residues. Germline CDR1 is MNHEY and CDR2 is SVGEGT. CDR3 loop: CASSYMFGDNTEAFF. CDR3 nucleotide sequence: TGTGCCAGCAGTTACATGTTTGGCGACAACACTGAAGCTTTCTTT.

This clonotype was counted between two and nine times. The chain uses TRBV13 and TRBJ2-7; perhaps TRBD2 as D (6 bases). V lost 4 bases, J lost 4 bases, and 14 bases lay in between. Germline V gene sequence: CDR1 PRHDT, CDR2 FYEKMQ (reference sequence). The CDR3 contains 14 residues. CDR3 bases: TGTGCCAGCAGCTCTAGACTAGGAAGTTACGAGCAGTACTTC. Translation gives CASSSRLGSYEQYF.

Only one count was recorded for this clonotype. V gene TRBV28 combines with J gene TRBJ2-1; 10 nucleotides match TRBD1. The CDR3 extends over 15 amino acids. J gave up 3 bases and V 6 bases, and 5 bases lay outside the gene matches. Germline loops: CDR1 MDHEN, CDR2 SYDVKM. The CDR3: CASRIGQGGYNEQFF. The CDR3 DNA reads TGTGCCAGCAGGATAGGACAGGGGGGCTACAATGAGCAGTTCTTC.

This chain links TRBV7-9 with TRBJ2-5; 9 bases line up with TRBD2. The germline V gene encodes CDR1 SEHNR and CDR2 FQNEAQ (reference sequence). After removal of 4 bases from V and 5 bases from J, the junction contained 14 bases not matched to a gene. This CDR3 is built from 17 residues. The CDR3 DNA follows: TGTGCCAGCAGCTCAGGAGTCGCGGGAGGGCCTGGGGAGACCCAGTACTTC. Residues: CASSSGVAGGPGETQYF.

This clonotype has just one count. The rearrangement links TRBV28 to TRBJ2-7; the D gene is possibly TRBD2 (6 bases). This CDR3 has 14 residues. Deletions cut 2 bases from V and 3 bases from J, with 11 bases between. Germline V gene data show CDR1 as MDHEN and CDR2 as SYDVKM. CDR3 DNA: TGTGCCAGCAGTTTAAGTGGAGGGAACTACGAGCAGTACTTC. Encoded protein: CASSLSGGNYEQYF.

This sequence joins TRBV6-5 and TRBJ2-7; TRBD2 matches 14 bases. Trimming removed 2 bases from V and 4 bases from J; junction bases left unmatched: 7. From germline, CDR1 is MNHEY and CDR2 SVGAGI. The CDR3 has 17 amino acids. CDR3 protein: CASSYSGLAGGVYEQYF. As DNA, the CDR3 is TGTGCCAGCAGTTACAGCGGACTAGCGGGGGGTGTATACGAGCAGTACTTC.

This clonotype was observed once. J is TRBJ2-1 and V is TRBV10-1; 8 bases fit TRBD2. V lost 4 bases and J lost 3; bases outside the gene matches: 8. CDR3 length equals 16 residues. Germline V gene data show CDR1 as WNHNN and CDR2 as SYGVQD (reference sequence). In nucleotides, the CDR3 is TGCGCCAGCAGTGCTTTCCCAGCGGGGGTCTACAATGAGCAGTTCTTC. Its protein product is CASSAFPAGVYNEQFF.

V gene TRBV7-3 combines with J gene TRBJ2-2, with TRBD2 as a possible D gene (6 bases). From germline, CDR1 is SGHTA and CDR2 FQGTGA. The CDR3 covers 15 residues. V was clipped by 2 bases and J by 0 bases, with 7 bases between them. CDR3 residues: CASSLLATNTGELFF. The DNA for the CDR3 is TGTGCCAGCAGCTTACTAGCGACGAACACCGGGGAGCTGTTTTTT. Drawing the rest from reference TRBV7-3 and TRBJ2-2, the complete variable domain is GAGVSQTPSNKVTEKGKYVELRCDPISGHTALYWYRQSLGQGPEFLIYFQGTGAADDSGLPNDRFFAVRPEGSVSTLKIQRTERGDSAVYLCASSLLATNTGELFFGEGSRLTVL.

J is TRBJ2-3 and V is TRBV4-3; D not resolved. There are 15 residues in the CDR3. V was trimmed by 2 bases and J by 2 bases, leaving 11 bases between them. Germline assignment: CDR1 LGHNA and CDR2 YSLEER. DNA of the CDR3: TGCGCCAGCAGCCAAAGTGCTAGAGACACAGATACGCAGTATTTT. Protein: CASSQSARDTDTQYF.

The V and J genes are TRBV5-6 and TRBJ2-7; D is perhaps TRBD2 (5 bases). The ends were cut back, 3 bases at V and 0 bases at J, with 7 bases in the middle. In germline, CDR1 is SGHDT, CDR2 YYEEEE. This CDR3 is built from 13 residues. CDR3 region: CASSSDSSYEQYF. The CDR3 region has the DNA TGTGCCAGCAGCTCGGACTCCTCCTACGAGCAGTACTTC.

The J gene is TRBJ2-5, the V gene TRBV15; D may be TRBD2 (5 bases). From germline, CDR1 is LNHNV and CDR2 YYDKDF (reference sequence). Deletions cut 3 bases from V and 6 bases from J, with 11 bases between. The CDR3 has 13 amino acids. DNA of the CDR3: TGTGCCACCAGCAGCCTGGACTCTCAGACCCAGTACTTC. Translated: CATSSLDSQTQYF.

The chain combines TRBV18 with TRBJ2-7; D is undetermined. V was cut by 0 bases and J by 3 bases, with 12 bases left in between. The CDR3 length is 15 residues. Germline-derived CDR1 and CDR2 are KGHSH and LQKENI. In DNA, the CDR3 is TGTGCCAGCTCACCACCGGAAGCCCCCAACTACGAGCAGTACTTC. It translates to CASSPPEAPNYEQYF.

This CDR3 is CASSLYRLSGRSPEQYF. The DNA of the CDR3 is TGTGCCAGCAGCCTTTACCGGCTTAGCGGGAGATCCCCCGAGCAGTACTTC. The chain combines TRBV12-3 or TRBV12-4 with TRBJ2-7, with TRBD2 matching over 9 bases. CDR3 size: 17 residues. Trimming cost V 6 bases and J 6 bases; bases outside gene matches: 18.

The genes are TRBV29-1 and TRBJ2-7; 8 bases agree with TRBD1. Trimming removed 6 bases from V and 2 bases from J; junction bases left unmatched: 3. In germline, CDR1 is SQVTM, CDR2 ANQGSEA. The CDR3 covers 12 residues. Written as DNA, the CDR3 is TGCAGCGTAAGACAGGGGCCCTACGAGCAGTACTTC. This encodes CSVRQGPYEQYF.

V and J are TRBV20-1 and TRBJ2-3; 9 nucleotides agree with TRBD2. V was clipped by 4 bases and J by 3 bases; unmatched bases: 11. Germline V gene data show CDR1 as DFQATT and CDR2 as SNEGSKA (reference sequence). This CDR3 has 16 amino acids. Here the CDR3 DNA reads TGCAGTGCTACCCCGGGGACTAGCTCGCTTACAGATACGCAGTATTTT. Translating it yields CSATPGTSSLTDTQYF.

A single count supports this clonotype. This chain connects TRBV20-1 to TRBJ1-1; 9 bases fit TRBD1. The CDR3 is 15 amino acids. Germline assignment: CDR1 DFQATT and CDR2 SNEGSKA (reference sequence). The V gene end was trimmed by 5 bases and the J gene end by 3 bases; junction bases not matched to a gene: 10. The CDR3 loop reads CSAPGTGQRDTEAFF. As DNA, the CDR3 is TGCAGTGCTCCCGGGACAGGGCAAAGAGACACTGAAGCTTTCTTT.

The chain couples TRBV12-3 or TRBV12-4 to TRBJ2-5; a weak D match, TRBD2 (6 bases). V was clipped by 5 bases and J by 5 bases, with 15 bases between them. The CDR3 loop spans 14 amino acids. CDR3 residues: CASSPDGGLETQYF. For the CDR3, the DNA is TGTGCCAGCAGTCCCGATGGAGGGCTGGAGACCCAGTACTTC.

The J gene is TRBJ2-2, the V gene TRBV30; D perhaps matches TRBD1 (6 bases). The CDR3 totals 13 residues. CDR1 GTSNPN and CDR2 SVGIG come from the germline V gene (reference sequence). Trimming took off 2 bases at V and 4 bases at J, with 8 bases between the two ends. The DNA for the CDR3 is TGTGCCTGGAGTAGGACAGCCACCGGGGAGCTGTTTTTT. This encodes CAWSRTATGELFF.

CDR3 region: CASSLSPSSADTQYF. Here the CDR3 DNA reads TGTGCCAGCAGCCTCTCCCCTTCTAGCGCAGATACGCAGTATTTT. V gene TRBV7-3 combines with J gene TRBJ2-3, with D possibly being TRBD2 (6 bases). The ends were cut back, 5 bases at V and 4 bases at J, with 16 bases in the middle. The V gene's germline CDR1 is SGHTA and CDR2 FQGTGA. This CDR3 contains 15 residues.